The 14 T cell receptor beta chains reported below all come from one sample, sequenced in a study of blood T cell repertoires in COVID-19. The repertoire was sequenced with immunoSEQ multiplex PCR; TCRdb's copy has only in-frame clones and lacks some. Among fewer than 500,000 clones listed, over 75% were seen once. Sequenced input: PBMCs or T cells enriched from blood (not recorded which). The receptor set was obtained from a man aged 25-45 years who had recovered from COVID-19.

The rearrangement uses TRBV2 and TRBJ2-3, with TRBD2 matching over 10 bases. The germline V gene encodes CDR1 SNHLY and CDR2 FYNNEI. This CDR3 has 14 amino acids. V gave up 7 bases and J gave up 3 bases; unmatched junction bases: 4. As DNA, the CDR3 is TGTGCCAGCAAGCGGGAGGGCCTTACAGATACGCAGTATTTT. It is translated as CASKREGLTDTQYF.

The chain is built from TRBV27 and TRBJ2-3; 11 bases match TRBD2. Losses at the gene ends were 6 bases for V and 0 bases for J; bases not matched to a gene: 5. Germline lookup yields CDR1 MNHEY and CDR2 SMNVEV (reference sequence). This CDR3 has 16 amino acids. The CDR3 coding sequence is TGTGCCAGCAGCCTAGCGGGAGGCGCTAGCACAGATACGCAGTATTTT. Residues: CASSLAGGASTDTQYF.

The V and J genes are TRBV9 and TRBJ2-5; TRBD1 aligns across 7 bases. Germline V gives CDR1 SGDLS, CDR2 YYNGEE. There are 15 residues in the CDR3. Losses at the gene ends were 5 bases for V and 1 base for J; bases not matched to a gene: 8. The chain's CDR3 is CASSATGTAQETQYF. The CDR3 coding sequence is TGTGCCAGCAGTGCCACAGGGACAGCCCAAGAGACCCAGTACTTC.

CDR3 DNA sequence: TGTGCCAGCAGTCCGACGCCCTACAGGGGCCTTAATGAAAAACTGTTTTTT. Translating it yields CASSPTPYRGLNEKLFF. The chain employs TRBV27 and TRBJ1-4, with TRBD1 identical over 7 bases. Trimming removed 5 bases from V and 4 bases from J; junction bases left unmatched: 13. CDR3 size: 17 residues. Germline V gene sequence: CDR1 MNHEY, CDR2 SMNVEV (reference sequence).

The gene calls are TRBV4-2 and TRBJ1-2; D unresolved. The CDR3 totals 13 residues. V shed 10 bases and J shed 4 bases, with 16 bases lying between them. In germline, CDR1 is LGHNA, CDR2 YNFKEQ. DNA for the CDR3: TGTGCCACCGCACCCGAGAAAAGCTATGGCTACACCTTC. Translated: CATAPEKSYGYTF.

The chain has TRBV5-1 and TRBJ2-7; D perhaps matches TRBD1 (6 bases). Trimming stripped 1 base from V and 3 bases from J, with 8 bases between. This CDR3 has 13 amino acids. The V gene's germline CDR1 is SGHRS and CDR2 YFSETQ. The CDR3, as DNA: TGCGCCAGCAGCTTGACAGGGAGCTACGAGCAGTACTTC. Translating gives CASSLTGSYEQYF.

In the case of this clone: Within the sample, other DNA sequences also encode this same CDR3. The CDR3 here is CASSPRQGTSYEQYF. The CDR3 coding sequence is TGCGCCAGCAGCCCGCGACAGGGCACCTCCTACGAGCAGTACTTC. V is TRBV5-1 and J is TRBJ2-7; the match to TRBD1 covers 7 bases. The germline V gene has CDR1 SGHRS and CDR2 YFSETQ. Unmatched junction bases numbered 7, after V lost 4 bases and J lost 0 bases. This CDR3 contains 15 residues.

The V and J genes are TRBV2 and TRBJ1-6; D remains unclear. From germline, CDR1 is SNHLY and CDR2 FYNNEI. V lost 6 bases and J 7 bases, leaving 19 bases between the germline ends. The CDR3 loop spans 16 amino acids. CDR3 loop: CASRPDGAVLNSPLHF. The CDR3 region has the DNA TGTGCCAGCAGACCCGACGGCGCCGTACTAAATTCACCCCTCCACTTT.

This chain joins TRBV9 and TRBJ2-7, with D possibly TRBD1 on 6 matching bases. The CDR3 runs 13 residues. From germline, CDR1 is SGDLS and CDR2 YYNGEE. V gave up 3 bases and J gave up 3 bases, with 10 bases separating them. The CDR3 region is CASSATGNYEQYF. As DNA, the CDR3 is TGTGCCAGCAGCGCGACAGGAAACTACGAGCAGTACTTC. Complete variable domain (other parts from reference TRBV9 and TRBJ2-7): DSGVTQTPKHLITATGQRVTLRCSPRSGDLSVYWYQQSLDQGLQFLIQYYNGEERAKGNILERFSAQQFPDLHSELNLSSLELGDSALYFCASSATGNYEQYFGPGTRLTVT.

The chain carries TRBV11-3 and TRBJ2-7; weak D call: TRBD2 (5 bases). V shed 2 bases and J shed 3 bases, with 8 bases lying between them. The CDR3 is 13 residues long. Germline V gene lookup returns CDR1 SGHNT and CDR2 YENEEA. The CDR3 DNA reads as TGTGCCAGCAGCTTATACGCGGGCTACGAGCAGTACTTC. It codes for CASSLYAGYEQYF.

The chain uses TRBV11-2 and TRBJ2-1, with 7 bases identical to TRBD2. CDR1 and CDR2 from the germline V gene are SGHAT and FQNNGV. There are 12 residues in the CDR3. Trimming at V came to 5 bases and at J to 9 bases, leaving 4 bases not matched to a gene. The DNA of the CDR3 is TGTGCCAGCAGCCCGGGACTACTTGAGCAGTTCTTC. This codes for CASSPGLLEQFF.

Regarding this clone: The same CDR3 arises from other DNA sequences in this sample as well. The rearrangement links TRBV19 to TRBJ2-7; 11 bases map to TRBD2. This CDR3 is built from 15 residues. Per germline, CDR1 LNHDA and CDR2 SQIVND (reference sequence). Trimming took 4 bases from V and 5 from J; bases not matched to a gene: 7. CDR3 loop: CASSTLAGGPHEQYF. Written as DNA, the CDR3 is TGTGCCAGTAGTACCCTAGCGGGAGGCCCCCACGAGCAGTACTTC.

Regarding this clone: Other DNA sequences in the same sample also yield this CDR3. The V call is TRBV4-1, the J call TRBJ1-2; no definite D call. Trimming left V 4 bases short and J 2 bases short, with 11 bases between. The CDR3 is made up of 14 amino acids. Germline CDR1 MGHRA, CDR2 YSYEKL. The CDR3 sequence is CASSPQTGNYGYTF. The DNA of the CDR3 is TGCGCCAGCAGCCCACAGACGGGAAACTATGGCTACACCTTC.

The table lists this clone with a count of one. The rearrangement links TRBV6-5 to TRBJ2-1; possibly TRBD2 for D (6 bases). Trimming removed 6 bases from V and 11 bases from J, with 17 bases in between. Germline V gene lookup returns CDR1 MNHEY and CDR2 SVGAGI. CDR3 length equals 13 residues. DNA of the CDR3: TGTGCCAGCAGCTCCGCTAGCGCGCAGCAGCAGTTCTTC. Protein product: CASSSASAQQQFF.